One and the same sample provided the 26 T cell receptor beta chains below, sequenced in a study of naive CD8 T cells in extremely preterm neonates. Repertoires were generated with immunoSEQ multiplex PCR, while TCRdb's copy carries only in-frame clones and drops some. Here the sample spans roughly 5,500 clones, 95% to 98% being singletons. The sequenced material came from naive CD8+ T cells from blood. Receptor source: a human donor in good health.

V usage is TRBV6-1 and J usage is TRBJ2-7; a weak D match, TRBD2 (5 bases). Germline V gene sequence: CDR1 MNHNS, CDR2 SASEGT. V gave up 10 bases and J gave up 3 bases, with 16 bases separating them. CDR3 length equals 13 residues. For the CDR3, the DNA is TGTGCCACGGAGCGGCCCCCGTTCTACGAGCAGTACGTC. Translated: CATERPPFYEQYV.

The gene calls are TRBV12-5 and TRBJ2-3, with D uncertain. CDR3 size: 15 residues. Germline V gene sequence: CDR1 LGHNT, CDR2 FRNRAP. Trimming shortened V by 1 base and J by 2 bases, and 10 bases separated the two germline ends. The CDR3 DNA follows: TGTGCTAGTGGTTTGGGACAACCTTTCACAGATACGCAGTATTTT. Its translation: CASGLGQPFTDTQYF.

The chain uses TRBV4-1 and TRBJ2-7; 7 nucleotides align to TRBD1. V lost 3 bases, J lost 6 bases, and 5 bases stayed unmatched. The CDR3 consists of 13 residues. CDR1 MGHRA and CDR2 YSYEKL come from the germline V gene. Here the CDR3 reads CASSQVQGSEQYV. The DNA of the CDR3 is TGCGCCAGCAGCCAGGTACAGGGGAGCGAGCAGTACGTC.

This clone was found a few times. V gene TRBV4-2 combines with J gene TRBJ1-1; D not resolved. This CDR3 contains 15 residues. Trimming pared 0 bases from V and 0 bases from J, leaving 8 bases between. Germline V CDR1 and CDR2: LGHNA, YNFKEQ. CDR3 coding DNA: TGTGCCAGCAGCCAAGACTATCCGTTGAACACTGAAGCTTTCTTT. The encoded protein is CASSQDYPLNTEAFF.

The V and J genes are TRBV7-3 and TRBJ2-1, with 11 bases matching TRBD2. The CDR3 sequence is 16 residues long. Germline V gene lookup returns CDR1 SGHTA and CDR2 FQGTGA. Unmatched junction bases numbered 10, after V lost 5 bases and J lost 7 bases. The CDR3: CASSPTSGDPANEQFF. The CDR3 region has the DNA TGTGCCAGCAGCCCGACTAGCGGGGACCCTGCGAATGAGCAGTTCTTC. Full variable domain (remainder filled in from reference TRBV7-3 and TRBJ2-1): GAGVSQTPSNKVTEKGKYVELRCDPISGHTALYWYRQSLGQGPEFLIYFQGTGAADDSGLPNDRFFAVRPEGSVSTLKIQRTERGDSAVYLCASSPTSGDPANEQFFGPGTRLTVL.

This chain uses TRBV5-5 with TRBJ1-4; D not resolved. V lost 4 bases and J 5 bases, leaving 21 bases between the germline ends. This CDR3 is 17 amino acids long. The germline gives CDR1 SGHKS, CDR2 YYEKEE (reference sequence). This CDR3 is CASSRGSVGGLNEKLFF. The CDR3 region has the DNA TGTGCCAGCAGCCGTGGCTCCGTCGGTGGGCTGAATGAAAAACTGTTTTTT.

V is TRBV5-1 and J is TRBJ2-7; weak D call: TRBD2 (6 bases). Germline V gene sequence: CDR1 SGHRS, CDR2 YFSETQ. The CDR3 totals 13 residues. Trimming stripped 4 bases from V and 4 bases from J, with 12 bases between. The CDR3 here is CASSQAGGYEQYF. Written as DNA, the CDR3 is TGCGCCAGCAGCCAAGCCGGGGGATACGAGCAGTACTTC.

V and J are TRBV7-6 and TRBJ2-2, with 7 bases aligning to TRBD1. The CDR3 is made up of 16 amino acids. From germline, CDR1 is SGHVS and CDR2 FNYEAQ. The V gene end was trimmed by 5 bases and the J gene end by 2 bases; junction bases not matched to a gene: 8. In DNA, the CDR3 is TGTGCCAGCAGCCCATGGACAGGACCTAACACCGGGGAGCTGTTTTTT. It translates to CASSPWTGPNTGELFF.

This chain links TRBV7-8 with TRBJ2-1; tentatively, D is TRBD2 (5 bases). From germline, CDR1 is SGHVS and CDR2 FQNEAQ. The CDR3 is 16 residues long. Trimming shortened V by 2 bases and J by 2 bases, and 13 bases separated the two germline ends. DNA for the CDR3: TGTGCCAGCAGCTTAAGGATCGGGGTTCCCTACAATGAGCAGTTCTTC. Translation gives CASSLRIGVPYNEQFF.

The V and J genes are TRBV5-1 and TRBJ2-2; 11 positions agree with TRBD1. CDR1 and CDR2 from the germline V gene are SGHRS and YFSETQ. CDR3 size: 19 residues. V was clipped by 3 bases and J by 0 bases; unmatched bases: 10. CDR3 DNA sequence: TGCGCCAGCAGCTGGTGGCCCCCGGGACAGGGGGCGAACACCGGGGAGCTGTTTTTT. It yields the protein CASSWWPPGQGANTGELFF.

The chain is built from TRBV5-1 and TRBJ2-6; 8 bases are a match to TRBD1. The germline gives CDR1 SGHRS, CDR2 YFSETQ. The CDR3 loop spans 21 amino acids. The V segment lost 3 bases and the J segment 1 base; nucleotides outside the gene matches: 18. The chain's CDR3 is CASSYPIVGQGLKSGANVLTF. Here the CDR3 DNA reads TGCGCCAGCAGCTACCCTATAGTAGGACAGGGCCTAAAATCTGGGGCCAACGTCCTGACTTTC.

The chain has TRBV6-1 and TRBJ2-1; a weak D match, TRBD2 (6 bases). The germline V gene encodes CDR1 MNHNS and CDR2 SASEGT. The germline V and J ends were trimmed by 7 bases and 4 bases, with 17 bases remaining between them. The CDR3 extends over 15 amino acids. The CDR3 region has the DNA TGTGCCAGCACCCCGGGGGTGTTGGGGTACAATGAGCAGTTCTTC. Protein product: CASTPGVLGYNEQFF.

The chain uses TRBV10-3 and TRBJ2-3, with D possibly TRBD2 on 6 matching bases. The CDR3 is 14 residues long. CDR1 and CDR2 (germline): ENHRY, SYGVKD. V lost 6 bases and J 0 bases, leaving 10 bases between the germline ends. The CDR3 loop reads CAISPAGSTDTQYF. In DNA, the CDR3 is TGTGCCATCAGCCCCGCGGGAAGCACAGATACGCAGTATTTT.

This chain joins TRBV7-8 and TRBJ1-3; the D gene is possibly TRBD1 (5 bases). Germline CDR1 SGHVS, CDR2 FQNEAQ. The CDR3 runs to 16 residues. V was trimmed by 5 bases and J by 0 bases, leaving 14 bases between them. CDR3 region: CASSLQGWASGNTIYF. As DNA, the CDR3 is TGTGCCAGCAGCCTCCAGGGATGGGCCTCTGGAAACACCATATATTTT.

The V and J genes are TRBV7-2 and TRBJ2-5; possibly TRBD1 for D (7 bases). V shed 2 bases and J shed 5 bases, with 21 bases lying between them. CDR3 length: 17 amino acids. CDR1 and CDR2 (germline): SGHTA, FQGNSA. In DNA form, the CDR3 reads TGTGCCAGCAGCTTACAAAATAACTCGACAGGGAGGGAGACCCAGTACTTC. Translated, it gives CASSLQNNSTGRETQYF.

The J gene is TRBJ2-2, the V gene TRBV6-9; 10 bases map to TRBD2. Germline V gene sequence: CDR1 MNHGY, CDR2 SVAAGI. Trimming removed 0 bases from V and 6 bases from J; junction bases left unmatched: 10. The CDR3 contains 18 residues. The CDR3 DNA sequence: TGTGCCAGCAGTTATTCTGTAGCGGGGGGCCTGTCGGCCGGGGAGCTGTTTTTT. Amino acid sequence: CASSYSVAGGLSAGELFF.

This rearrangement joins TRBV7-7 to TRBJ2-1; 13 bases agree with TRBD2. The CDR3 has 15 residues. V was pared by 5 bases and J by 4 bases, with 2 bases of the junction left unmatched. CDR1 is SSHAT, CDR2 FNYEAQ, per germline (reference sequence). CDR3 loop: CASSMGLAGYNEQFF. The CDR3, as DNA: TGTGCCAGCAGCATGGGACTAGCGGGATACAATGAGCAGTTCTTC.

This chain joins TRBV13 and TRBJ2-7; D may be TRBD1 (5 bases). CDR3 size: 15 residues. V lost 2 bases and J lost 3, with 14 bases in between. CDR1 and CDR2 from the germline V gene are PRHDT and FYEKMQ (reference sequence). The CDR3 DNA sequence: TGTGCCAGCAGCTTATATGGGTCAGGGAACTACGAGCAGTACGTC. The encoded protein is CASSLYGSGNYEQYV.

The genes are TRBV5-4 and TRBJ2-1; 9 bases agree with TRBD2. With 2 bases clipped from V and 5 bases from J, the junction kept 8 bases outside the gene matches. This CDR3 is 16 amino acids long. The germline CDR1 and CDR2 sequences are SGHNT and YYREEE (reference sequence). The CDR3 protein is CASSLAAGGPHNEQFF. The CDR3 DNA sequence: TGTGCCAGCAGCTTAGCCGCGGGGGGGCCTCACAATGAGCAGTTCTTC. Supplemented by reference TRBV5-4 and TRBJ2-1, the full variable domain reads ETGVTQSPTHLIKTRGQQVTLRCSSQSGHNTVSWYQQALGQGPQFIFQYYREEENGRGNFPPRFSGLQFPNYSSELNVNALELDDSALYLCASSLAAGGPHNEQFFGPGTRLTVL.

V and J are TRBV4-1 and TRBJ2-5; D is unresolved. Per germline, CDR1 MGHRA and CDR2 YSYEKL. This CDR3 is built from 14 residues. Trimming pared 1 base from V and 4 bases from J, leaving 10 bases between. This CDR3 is CASSQVLGAETQYF. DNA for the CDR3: TGCGCCAGCAGCCAAGTGCTGGGCGCAGAGACCCAGTACTTC.

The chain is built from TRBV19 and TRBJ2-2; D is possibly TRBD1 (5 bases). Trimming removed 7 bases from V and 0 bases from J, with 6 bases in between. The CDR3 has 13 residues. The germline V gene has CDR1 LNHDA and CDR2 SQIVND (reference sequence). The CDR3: CASTDTNTGELFF. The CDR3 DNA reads TGTGCCAGTACGGACACGAACACCGGGGAGCTGTTTTTT. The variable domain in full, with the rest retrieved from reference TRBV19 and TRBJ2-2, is DGGITQSPKYLFRKEGQNVTLSCEQNLNHDAMYWYRQDPGQGLRLIYYSQIVNDFQKGDIAEGYSVSREKKESFPLTVTSAQKNPTAFYLCASTDTNTGELFFGEGSRLTVL.

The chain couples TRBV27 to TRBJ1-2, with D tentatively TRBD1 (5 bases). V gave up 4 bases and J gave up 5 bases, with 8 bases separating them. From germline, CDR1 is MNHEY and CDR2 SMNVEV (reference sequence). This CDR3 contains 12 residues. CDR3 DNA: TGTGCCAGCAGTTCAGGGTTTTATGGCTACACCTTC. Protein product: CASSSGFYGYTF.

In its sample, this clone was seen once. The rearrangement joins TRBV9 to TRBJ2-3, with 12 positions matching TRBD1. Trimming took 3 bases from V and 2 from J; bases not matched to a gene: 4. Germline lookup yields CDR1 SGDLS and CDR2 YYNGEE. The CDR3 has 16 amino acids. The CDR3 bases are TGTGCCAGCAGCGAGGGACAGGGGGCGAACACAGATACGCAGTATTTT. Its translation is CASSEGQGANTDTQYF.

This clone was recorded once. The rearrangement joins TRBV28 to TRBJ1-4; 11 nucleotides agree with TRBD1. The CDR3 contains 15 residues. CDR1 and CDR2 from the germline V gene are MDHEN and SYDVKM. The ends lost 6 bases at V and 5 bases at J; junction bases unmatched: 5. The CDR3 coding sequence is TGTGCCAGCAGCCACGGGACAGGGGGAAATGAAAAACTGTTTTTT. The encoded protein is CASSHGTGGNEKLFF.

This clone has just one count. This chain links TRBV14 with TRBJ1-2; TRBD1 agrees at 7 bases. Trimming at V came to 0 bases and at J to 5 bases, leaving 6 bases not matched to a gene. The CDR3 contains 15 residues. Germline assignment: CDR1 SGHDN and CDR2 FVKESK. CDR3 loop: CASSQDGTAIYGYTF. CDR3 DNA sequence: TGTGCCAGCAGCCAAGATGGGACAGCAATATATGGCTACACCTTC.

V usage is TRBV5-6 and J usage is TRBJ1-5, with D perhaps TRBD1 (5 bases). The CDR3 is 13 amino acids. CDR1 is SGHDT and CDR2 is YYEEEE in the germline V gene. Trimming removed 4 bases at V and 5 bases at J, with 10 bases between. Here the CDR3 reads CASSPGTHQPQHF. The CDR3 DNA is TGTGCCAGCAGCCCTGGGACTCATCAGCCCCAGCATTTT.